The 22 T cell receptor beta chains below all came from one sample that was sequenced in a study of blood T cell repertoires in COVID-19 (TCRdb year 2020). The library relied on the immunoSEQ multiplex PCR assay. TCRdb took this table from immuneACCESS and kept in-frame rearrangements with V and J called. Such tables lack part of the clones; where checked against another copy, unresolved V genes explain under half of the gap, and the rest is unexplained. The sample yields 100,000 to 150,000 clones; almost 70% were counted once. The top ten clones comprise 1.5% to 2% of the sample. The sequenced material came from peripheral blood. These receptors came from a woman in her sixties or seventies with acute or convalescent COVID-19.

This clone was observed a handful of times. The CDR3 loop reads CASSSGSAYNEQFF. The CDR3 nucleotides are TGTGCCAGTTCAAGCGGGAGCGCCTACAATGAGCAGTTCTTC. The gene calls are TRBV7-3 and TRBJ2-1; 8 nucleotides line up with TRBD2. After removal of 9 bases from V and 2 bases from J, the junction contained 6 bases not matched to a gene. The germline CDR1 and CDR2 sequences are SGHTA and FQGTGA. The CDR3 loop spans 14 amino acids.

This sequence joins TRBV10-3 and TRBJ1-1; D may be TRBD1 (6 bases). The CDR3 spans 13 residues. Per the germline V gene, CDR1 is ENHRY and CDR2 is SYGVKD. Trimming pared 2 bases from V and 11 bases from J, leaving 15 bases between. The CDR3 sequence: CAISEAPGAVAFF. CDR3 nucleotides: TGTGCCATCAGTGAGGCCCCAGGGGCAGTGGCTTTCTTT.

The rearrangement links TRBV28 to TRBJ2-3; TRBD1 matches at 8 bases. This CDR3 spans 17 amino acids. With V trimmed by 7 bases and J by 1 base, 13 bases remained unmatched. Germline V CDR1 and CDR2: MDHEN, SYDVKM. The CDR3 region has the DNA TGTGCCAGCACCTCTTGGGGACAGGCGGAAGGCACAGATACGCAGTATTTT. Translation: CASTSWGQAEGTDTQYF. Supplemented by reference TRBV28 and TRBJ2-3, the full variable domain reads DVKVTQSSRYLVKRTGEKVFLECVQDMDHENMFWYRQDPGLGLRLIYFSYDVKMKEKGDIPEGYSVSREKKERFSLILESASTNQTSMYLCASTSWGQAEGTDTQYFGPGTRLTVL.

This rearrangement joins TRBV27 to TRBJ1-1; maybe TRBD1 (6 bases). Germline assignment: CDR1 MNHEY and CDR2 SMNVEV (reference sequence). Trimming took off 8 bases at V and 4 bases at J, with 11 bases between the two ends. The CDR3 totals 12 residues. The CDR3 DNA sequence: TGTGCCAGCTGGCAGGGGCGCACTGAAGCTTTCTTT. This encodes CASWQGRTEAFF.

The genes are TRBV19 and TRBJ2-1, with 7 bases that match TRBD2. The CDR3 totals 15 residues. The V segment lost 5 bases and the J segment 3 bases; nucleotides outside the gene matches: 7. Germline CDR1 is LNHDA and CDR2 is SQIVND (reference sequence). CDR3 nucleotide sequence: TGTGCCAGTAGTCCCAGGACTAGTGGCTACAATGAGCAGTTCTTC. Residues: CASSPRTSGYNEQFF.

The DNA for the CDR3 is TGCGCCAGCAGCTTAAGCGGGGGGGCCGGGAATGAGCAGTTCTTC. Its protein product is CASSLSGGAGNEQFF. V and J are TRBV5-1 and TRBJ2-1, with 10 positions matching TRBD2. The V gene end was trimmed by 2 bases and the J gene end by 7 bases; junction bases not matched to a gene: 6. The CDR3 runs 15 residues. Germline V gene sequence: CDR1 SGHRS, CDR2 YFSETQ.

The chain couples TRBV9 to TRBJ2-5, with 8 bases fitting TRBD1. Germline CDR1 is SGDLS and CDR2 is YYNGEE. The CDR3 is made up of 14 amino acids. The V and J ends lost 0 bases and 5 bases, in that order; junction bases with no gene match: 3. The CDR3 DNA follows: TGTGCCAGCAGCGTAGGACAGGGGCGGGAGACCCAGTACTTC. Its protein is CASSVGQGRETQYF.

V is TRBV5-4 and J is TRBJ1-5; 8 positions agree with TRBD1. The CDR3 spans 19 residues. Germline trimming cut 3 bases from V and 1 base from J; bases unmatched to any gene: 15. From germline, CDR1 is SGHNT and CDR2 YYREEE (reference sequence). CDR3 bases: TGTGCCAGCAGCTCGAGCGGCCCGGGACAGGAGGCGAGCAATCAGCCCCAGCATTTT. Translated, it gives CASSSSGPGQEASNQPQHF.

V gene TRBV5-1 combines with J gene TRBJ2-1; D is undetermined. V shed 4 bases and J shed 4 bases, with 15 bases lying between them. The CDR3 loop spans 15 amino acids. Germline CDR1 SGHRS, CDR2 YFSETQ. The CDR3 is CASSPVPENYNEQFF. Here the CDR3 DNA reads TGCGCCAGCAGCCCAGTTCCGGAGAATTACAATGAGCAGTTCTTC.

This clone was seen a single time. The chain couples TRBV5-1 to TRBJ1-6; 9 nucleotides agree with TRBD1. This CDR3 has 15 residues. The J segment lost 10 bases and the V segment lost 1 base, leaving 6 bases of the junction unmatched. CDR1 SGHRS and CDR2 YFSETQ come from the germline V gene. CDR3 in DNA: TGCGCCAGCAGCTTGATGGGGACAGGGAACTCACCCCTCCACTTT. Translated, it gives CASSLMGTGNSPLHF.

The chain links TRBV3-1 (or the pseudogene TRBV3-2) to TRBJ1-4, with a possible D match to TRBD1 (6 bases). The germline gives CDR1 LGHDT, CDR2 YNNKEL (reference sequence). V was shortened by 2 bases and J by 3 bases, with 7 bases between the two germline ends. The CDR3 spans 14 residues. The DNA for the CDR3 is TGTGCCAGCAGCCAAAGGACAGCTAATGAAAAACTGTTTTTT. Residues: CASSQRTANEKLFF.

On this clone: The same CDR3 also results from other DNA sequences found in this sample. The CDR3 region is CASSRGQGAYEQYF. The CDR3, as DNA: TGTGCCAGCAGCCGAGGACAGGGGGCGTACGAGCAGTACTTC. This chain joins TRBV3-1 (or the pseudogene TRBV3-2) and TRBJ2-7; 11 bases are a match to TRBD1. Trimming cost V 4 bases and J 4 bases; bases outside gene matches: 3. Per the germline V gene, CDR1 is LGHDT and CDR2 is YNNKEL (reference sequence). This CDR3 region has 14 residues.

Of note for this clone: This may be a read error: a much more frequent sequence differs by one nucleotide. The chain uses TRBV6-5 and TRBJ1-2; TRBD1 agrees at 8 bases. V was clipped by 7 bases and J by 4 bases; unmatched bases: 8. The germline CDR1 and CDR2 sequences are MNHEY and SVGAGI. There are 14 residues in the CDR3. The CDR3 sequence is CASTRQGSGYGYTF. CDR3 coding DNA: TGTGCCAGCACCCGACAGGGGTCTGGCTATGGCTACACCTTC.

This clone was counted a single time. V and J are TRBV18 and TRBJ2-7; 12 nucleotides match TRBD1. The CDR3 is 15 amino acids. Per the germline V gene, CDR1 is KGHSH and CDR2 is LQKENI. V trimming: 6 bases; J trimming: 3 bases; junction bases outside the gene matches: 6. The CDR3 nucleotides read TGTGCCAGCTCCCGGGGACAGGGGGCGAACTACGAGCAGTACTTC. This translates into CASSRGQGANYEQYF. The complete variable domain, with remaining parts taken from reference TRBV18 and TRBJ2-7, reads NAGVMQNPRHLVRRRGQEARLRCSPMKGHSHVYWYRQLPEEGLKFMVYLQKENIIDESGMPKERFSAEFPKEGPSILRIQQVVRGDSAAYFCASSRGQGANYEQYFGPGTRLTVT.

The chain couples TRBV19 to TRBJ2-7; 8 nucleotides line up with TRBD2. This CDR3 spans 15 amino acids. Germline assignment: CDR1 LNHDA and CDR2 SQIVND (reference sequence). V lost 7 bases to trimming and J lost 3 bases; unmatched junction nucleotides: 11. In DNA form, the CDR3 reads TGTGCCAGTAAAGGTAGCGGGGCGACTTTCTACGAGCAGTACTTC. It codes for CASKGSGATFYEQYF.

V is TRBV28 and J is TRBJ1-2; no firm D call. Trimming took 2 bases from V and 7 from J, leaving 14 bases between them. The CDR3 extends over 14 amino acids. Germline-derived CDR1 and CDR2 are MDHEN and SYDVKM. The CDR3 coding sequence is TGTGCCAGCAGTTTAGCCCGGGTTGAGGGTGGCTACACCTTC. This gives the protein CASSLARVEGGYTF.

The V call is TRBV30, the J call TRBJ1-4; D not resolved. Between the trimmed V and J ends, which lost 0 bases and 4 bases, there was a span of 6 bases. The CDR3 is 13 residues long. Germline assignment: CDR1 GTSNPN and CDR2 SVGIG (reference sequence). CDR3 nucleotide sequence: TGTGCCTGGAGTGTACAGCTTAATGAAAAACTGTTTTTT. This sequence encodes CAWSVQLNEKLFF.

The chain recombines TRBV4-1 with TRBJ2-1; 9 nucleotides agree with TRBD2. This CDR3 contains 13 residues. Germline-derived CDR1 and CDR2 are MGHRA and YSYEKL. V lost 4 bases and J lost 7; bases outside the gene matches: 2. This CDR3 is CASSLAGENEQFF. As DNA, the CDR3 is TGCGCCAGCAGCCTAGCGGGAGAGAATGAGCAGTTCTTC.

The chain joins TRBV6-4 to TRBJ2-3, with D tentatively TRBD2 (5 bases). This CDR3 comprises 17 residues. V lost 6 bases and J lost 1, with 20 bases in between. Germline V gene sequence: CDR1 MRHNA, CDR2 SNTAGT. DNA for the CDR3: TGTGCCAGCAGCCGCACACCCAGCGGCTATGGCACAGATACGCAGTATTTT. This codes for CASSRTPSGYGTDTQYF.

The chain combines TRBV6-5 with TRBJ1-2; 8 bases line up with TRBD1. The CDR3 is made up of 14 amino acids. The trim removed 4 bases at V and 3 bases at J, leaving 4 bases unmatched. CDR1 is MNHEY, CDR2 SVGAGI, per germline. Written as DNA, the CDR3 is TGTGCCAGCAGTTGGGACAGGACATACTATGGCTACACCTTC. This sequence encodes CASSWDRTYYGYTF.

CDR3 DNA sequence: TGTGCCAGCAGTGCCACGGGAGCTAGAAACACCATATATTTT. This sequence encodes CASSATGARNTIYF. This sequence joins TRBV2 and TRBJ1-3, with no clear D. V was pared by 4 bases and J by 5 bases, with 12 bases between. CDR1 and CDR2 (germline): SNHLY, FYNNEI. The CDR3 loop spans 14 amino acids.

This clone was seen only once. This chain joins TRBV27 and TRBJ2-7, with TRBD2 matching over 9 bases. CDR3 size: 14 residues. Germline CDR1 reads MNHEY; CDR2 reads SMNVEV (reference sequence). J was trimmed by 4 bases and V by 6 bases; bases with no gene match: 7. The CDR3 spells CASSIAGALYEQYF. The CDR3 coding sequence is TGTGCCAGCAGCATAGCGGGAGCTCTATACGAGCAGTACTTC.